The entry below gives a single TCR beta chain sequence along with its context. This CDR3 is built from 16 residues. The V and J ends lost 1 base and 5 bases respectively, with 18 bases between them. CDR1 and CDR2 (germline): SGHAT, FQNNGV. This specimen belongs to a study of CD8 T cells in Susac syndrome. When the RNA was reverse transcribed, random hexamers were used with an input of 0.5 to 1 ug. The amplification used immunoSEQ multiplex PCR on TCR beta CDR3; it spanned 54 Vbeta and 13 Jbeta. MiXCR, run by TCRdb on the immunoSEQ multiplex PCR reads, gives a single entry per CDR3 protein. The repertoire holds about 430,000 distinct CDR3 sequences, with approximately 85% as singletons.

The source is a human donor with multiple sclerosis. This chain joins TRBV11-2 and TRBJ2-7; maybe TRBD2 (5 bases). Sequenced: CD8+ T cells from PBMCs. CDR3 amino acids: CASSLGETYARDEQYF. As DNA, the CDR3 is TGTGCCAGCAGCTTAGGGGAGACTTATGCTAGGGACGAGCAGTACTTC.